This TCR beta chain was recorded in a study of T cell changes during pregnancy in multiple sclerosis. This CDR3 region has 15 residues. CDR1 and CDR2 from the germline V gene are LNHDA and SQIVND (reference sequence). The V gene end was trimmed by 4 bases and the J gene end by 5 bases; junction bases not matched to a gene: 8. Produced via immunoSEQ multiplex PCR; TCRdb's table is partial and in-frame only. Of approximately 100,000 clones in the sample, about 94% were seen once. This chain joins TRBV19 and TRBJ1-5; 7 bases align to TRBD1. This TCR was sampled from a female donor with multiple sclerosis, enrolled in a pregnancy study. Sample: peripheral blood, taken before pregnancy. CDR3 coding DNA: TGTGCCAGTAGTACCCGCCAGGGGGTTCATCAGCCCCAGCATTTT. Its translation is CASSTRQGVHQPQHF.